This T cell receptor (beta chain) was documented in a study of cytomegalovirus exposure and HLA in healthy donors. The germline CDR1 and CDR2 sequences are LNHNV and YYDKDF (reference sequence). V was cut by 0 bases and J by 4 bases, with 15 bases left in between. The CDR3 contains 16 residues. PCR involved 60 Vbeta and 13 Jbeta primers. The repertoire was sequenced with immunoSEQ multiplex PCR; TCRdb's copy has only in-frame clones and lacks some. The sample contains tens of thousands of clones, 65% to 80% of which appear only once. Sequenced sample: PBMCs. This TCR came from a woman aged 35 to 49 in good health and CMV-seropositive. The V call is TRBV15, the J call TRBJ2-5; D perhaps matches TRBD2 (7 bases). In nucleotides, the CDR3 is TGTGCCACCAGCAGAGAATGGGGGGGGCTCGCAGAGACCCAGTACTTC. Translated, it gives CATSREWGGLAETQYF.